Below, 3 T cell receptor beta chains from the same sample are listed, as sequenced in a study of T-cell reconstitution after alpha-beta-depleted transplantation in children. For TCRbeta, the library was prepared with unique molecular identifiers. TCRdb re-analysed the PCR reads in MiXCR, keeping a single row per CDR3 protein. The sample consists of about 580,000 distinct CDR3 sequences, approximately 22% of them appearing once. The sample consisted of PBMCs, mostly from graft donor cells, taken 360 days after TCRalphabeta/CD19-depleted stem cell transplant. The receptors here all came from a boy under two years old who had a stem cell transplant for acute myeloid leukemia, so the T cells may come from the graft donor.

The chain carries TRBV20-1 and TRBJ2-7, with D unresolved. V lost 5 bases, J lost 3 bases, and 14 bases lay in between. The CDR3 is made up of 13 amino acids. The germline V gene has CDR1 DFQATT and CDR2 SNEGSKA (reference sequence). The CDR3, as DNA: TGCAGTGCTGTACCGGGTATTATCTACGAGCAGTACTTC. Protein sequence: CSAVPGIIYEQYF.

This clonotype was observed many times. In nucleotides, the CDR3 is TGCAGTGCTAGAGAGACAGGGCACTATAATTCACCCCTCCACTTT. Protein: CSARETGHYNSPLHF. J is TRBJ1-6 and V is TRBV20-1, with 7 bases lining up with TRBD1. The CDR3 is 15 amino acids. The V segment lost 0 bases and the J segment 3 bases; nucleotides outside the gene matches: 2. Germline-derived CDR1 and CDR2 are DFQATT and SNEGSKA (reference sequence).

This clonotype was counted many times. CDR3 loop: CASSVSGGGETQYF. The CDR3 DNA reads TGTGCCAGCAGCGTTAGCGGGGGGGGAGAGACCCAGTACTTC. The chain links TRBV7-2 to TRBJ2-5, with TRBD2 matching over 11 bases. Per the germline V gene, CDR1 is SGHTA and CDR2 is FQGNSA. This CDR3 comprises 14 residues. After removal of 5 bases from V and 4 bases from J, the junction contained 3 bases not matched to a gene.